The 26 T cell receptor beta chains given below trace back to one sample, sequenced in a study of T cell changes during pregnancy in multiple sclerosis. The protocol was immunoSEQ multiplex PCR, while the TCRdb copy is restricted to in-frame clones and leaves out a portion. The sample has roughly 80,000 clones, under 95% seen once. The specimen comprised peripheral blood, sampled after pregnancy. These receptors all come from a female donor in good health, enrolled as a control in a pregnancy study.

The CDR3 DNA sequence: TGCGCCAGCAGCCGGGGGACTAGCGGGAGTCCTCTCAATGAGCAGTTCTTC. It yields the protein CASSRGTSGSPLNEQFF. The chain carries TRBV5-1 and TRBJ2-1; 14 nucleotides agree with TRBD2. The CDR3 runs 17 residues. From germline, CDR1 is SGHRS and CDR2 YFSETQ. V lost 4 bases to trimming and J lost 6 bases; unmatched junction nucleotides: 9.

The chain employs TRBV5-6 and TRBJ2-5; D is ambiguous. Deletions cut 2 bases from V and 7 bases from J, with 12 bases between. The CDR3 is made up of 13 amino acids. Germline V lookup: CDR1 SGHDT, CDR2 YYEEEE. Written as DNA, the CDR3 is TGTGCCAGCAGCTTTGGGCTCGCCATGACCCAGTACTTC. It translates to CASSFGLAMTQYF.

The J gene is TRBJ2-7, the V gene TRBV9, with a possible D match to TRBD1 (6 bases). V dropped 2 bases and J dropped 4 bases, with 13 bases sitting between them. Germline loops: CDR1 SGDLS, CDR2 YYNGEE. The CDR3 covers 14 residues. The CDR3 bases are TGTGCCAGCAGCGTCCGGGACACTCGTTACGAGCAGTACTTC. It translates to CASSVRDTRYEQYF.

This clone was recorded once. This CDR3 is CASSSLAGDEQFF. The CDR3 nucleotides read TGTGCCAGCAGCTCCCTAGCTGGCGATGAGCAGTTCTTC. The genes are TRBV5-8 and TRBJ2-1; a weak D match, TRBD2 (5 bases). Germline-derived CDR1 and CDR2 are SGHTS and YDEGEE. The CDR3 contains 13 residues. Trimming cost V 3 bases and J 8 bases, with 12 bases left between them.

The chain is built from TRBV15 and TRBJ2-2; 7 bases match TRBD1. The J segment lost 5 bases and the V segment lost 3 bases, leaving 15 bases of the junction unmatched. CDR3 length: 18 amino acids. From germline, CDR1 is LNHNV and CDR2 YYDKDF (reference sequence). CDR3 DNA: TGTGCCACCAGCAGCTACAGTGACAGGGAGTTTGTAACCGGGGAGCTGTTTTTT. Amino acid sequence: CATSSYSDREFVTGELFF.

This chain connects TRBV5-4 to TRBJ2-3; 13 bases align to TRBD2. This CDR3 has 16 amino acids. Germline CDR1 is SGHNT and CDR2 is YYREEE (reference sequence). Trimming took 4 bases from V and 1 from J; bases not matched to a gene: 3. CDR3 sequence reads: CASSLGLAGGTDTQYF. The DNA of the CDR3 is TGTGCCAGCAGCCTCGGACTAGCGGGGGGCACAGATACGCAGTATTTT.

The chain joins TRBV9 to TRBJ2-7; 9 nucleotides agree with TRBD2. This CDR3 has 16 residues. The germline gives CDR1 SGDLS, CDR2 YYNGEE. Trimming took 4 bases from V and 3 from J; bases not matched to a gene: 11. CDR3 in DNA: TGTGCCAGCAGCCCCGTCGCGGGAGGGAAGGTCTACGAGCAGTACTTC. It codes for CASSPVAGGKVYEQYF.

The chain carries TRBV9 and TRBJ2-7; maybe TRBD2 (5 bases). V dropped 0 bases and J dropped 3 bases, with 13 bases sitting between them. The CDR3 extends over 15 amino acids. Per germline, CDR1 SGDLS and CDR2 YYNGEE. The DNA of the CDR3 is TGTGCCAGCAGCGTAGTCGATAGCGATGGCTACGAGCAGTACTTC. Its protein is CASSVVDSDGYEQYF.

The chain uses TRBV10-2 and TRBJ2-5; TRBD2 matches at 8 bases. CDR1 and CDR2 (germline): WSHSY, SAAADI. V lost 8 bases and J lost 7; bases outside the gene matches: 18. The CDR3 is 16 amino acids. The CDR3 bases are TGCGCCAGCCTACCCGGGGCGCTAGCGGGCCCGGGGACCCAGTACTTC. As protein: CASLPGALAGPGTQYF.

The chain employs TRBV2 and TRBJ1-3; 10 nucleotides align to TRBD1. With 5 bases clipped from V and 2 bases from J, the junction kept 6 bases outside the gene matches. Germline V CDR1 and CDR2: SNHLY, FYNNEI. The CDR3 has 16 residues. CDR3 loop: CASSSGTGAPGNTIYF. CDR3 coding DNA: TGTGCCAGCAGTTCCGGGACAGGGGCACCTGGAAACACCATATATTTT. The full variable domain, with the rest looked up from reference TRBV2 and TRBJ1-3, is EPEVTQTPSHQVTQMGQEVILRCVPISNHLYFYWYRQILGQKVEFLVSFYNNEISEKSEIFDDQFSVERPDGSNFTLKIRSTKLEDSAMYFCASSSGTGAPGNTIYFGEGSWLTVV.

V gene TRBV9 combines with J gene TRBJ2-7, with 8 bases lining up with TRBD1. Germline V gives CDR1 SGDLS, CDR2 YYNGEE. CDR3 size: 16 residues. With V trimmed by 4 bases and J by 6 bases, 15 bases remained unmatched. The CDR3: CASSHPGQGATAEQYF. CDR3 nucleotides: TGTGCCAGCAGCCATCCCGGGCAGGGGGCGACCGCCGAGCAGTACTTC.

V gene TRBV9 combines with J gene TRBJ1-3, with 7 bases aligning to TRBD1. Germline V gene data show CDR1 as SGDLS and CDR2 as YYNGEE. This CDR3 is 15 amino acids long. V gave up 4 bases and J gave up 9 bases; unmatched junction bases: 13. CDR3 bases: TGTGCCAGCAGCAGTGGGACAGCTGGGTTCGGCACCATATATTTT. It yields the protein CASSSGTAGFGTIYF.

The chain uses TRBV18 and TRBJ2-5, with 7 bases aligning to TRBD2. The CDR3 has 14 residues. V dropped 3 bases and J dropped 1; count of bases not matched to a gene: 2. Per the germline V gene, CDR1 is KGHSH and CDR2 is LQKENI. In DNA, the CDR3 is TGTGCCAGCTCACCGAGGACTAGCCAAGAGACCCAGTACTTC. It is translated as CASSPRTSQETQYF.

This clone was recorded only once. The J gene is TRBJ2-7, the V gene TRBV7-2; D may be TRBD1 (6 bases). V was trimmed by 5 bases and J by 1 base, leaving 12 bases between them. CDR1 is SGHTA, CDR2 FQGNSA, per germline. The CDR3 length is 14 residues. The CDR3 nucleotides are TGTGCCAGCAGCGGCCAAGGGGGTTCCTACGAGCAGTACTTC. The encoded protein is CASSGQGGSYEQYF.

The CDR3 loop reads CASSQQFFYGYTF. The CDR3 bases are TGTGCCAGTAGTCAACAGTTTTTCTATGGCTACACCTTC. The rearrangement links TRBV19 to TRBJ1-2; D unresolved. The V end lost 5 bases, the J end lost 4 bases, and 11 bases lay between the germline ends. The CDR3 covers 13 residues. Germline V gene sequence: CDR1 LNHDA, CDR2 SQIVND (reference sequence).

The chain links TRBV9 to TRBJ2-7, with 7 bases matching TRBD2. Germline CDR1 SGDLS, CDR2 YYNGEE. Trimming at V came to 5 bases and at J to 2 bases, leaving 4 bases not matched to a gene. This CDR3 spans 13 amino acids. The CDR3 DNA follows: TGTGCCAGCAGGTGGGCGGGAGCCTACGAGCAGTACTTC. Its translation: CASRWAGAYEQYF.

This chain links TRBV7-2 with TRBJ1-2, with D uncertain. V lost 1 base and J 4 bases, leaving 10 bases between the germline ends. This CDR3 spans 14 amino acids. The germline V gene has CDR1 SGHTA and CDR2 FQGNSA. CDR3 protein: CASSLVAVLYGYTF. CDR3 coding DNA: TGTGCCAGCAGCTTAGTGGCGGTGCTCTATGGCTACACCTTC.

The chain has TRBV7-3 and TRBJ2-1; 7 bases match TRBD2. J lost 4 bases, V lost 1 base, and 4 bases had no gene match. Germline loops: CDR1 SGHTA, CDR2 FQGTGA. This CDR3 is built from 15 residues. The chain's CDR3 is CASSLSGTTYNEQFF. The CDR3 DNA follows: TGTGCCAGCAGCTTAAGTGGGACTACTTACAATGAGCAGTTCTTC.

The V and J genes are TRBV27 and TRBJ1-1; D perhaps matches TRBD1 (5 bases). The V end was cut by 2 bases, the J end by 3 bases, with 10 bases between. CDR1 and CDR2 (germline): MNHEY, SMNVEV (reference sequence). The CDR3 totals 14 residues. CDR3 in amino acids: CASSLGRADTEAFF. CDR3 nucleotides: TGTGCCAGCAGTTTAGGCAGGGCGGACACTGAAGCTTTCTTT.

The chain joins TRBV6-5 to TRBJ1-6, with 10 positions matching TRBD1. Trimming cost V 2 bases and J 9 bases; bases outside gene matches: 7. The CDR3 runs 16 residues. Germline CDR1 and CDR2: MNHEY and SVGAGI. CDR3 loop: CASSYGGTGAGSPLHF. The CDR3 DNA sequence: TGTGCCAGCAGTTACGGTGGGACAGGGGCCGGTTCACCCCTCCACTTT.

The table lists this clone with many counts. V and J are TRBV7-9 and TRBJ2-5, with 7 positions matching TRBD1. CDR3 length equals 14 residues. Germline V CDR1 and CDR2: SEHNR, FQNEAQ (reference sequence). The V segment lost 2 bases and the J segment 3 bases; nucleotides outside the gene matches: 3. In nucleotides, the CDR3 is TGTGCCAGCAGCTTATCGGGACAGAAAGAGACCCAGTACTTC. Encoded protein: CASSLSGQKETQYF.

The J gene is TRBJ2-1, the V gene TRBV6-6, with 7 bases matching TRBD1. Germline V gives CDR1 MNHNY, CDR2 SVGAGI (reference sequence). The V and J ends lost 4 bases and 3 bases, in that order; junction bases with no gene match: 3. The CDR3 has 14 residues. As DNA, the CDR3 is TGTGCCAGCAGTTCCTGGACAGGCTACAATGAGCAGTTCTTC. Translation: CASSSWTGYNEQFF.

This chain joins TRBV7-9 and TRBJ2-6; a weak D match, TRBD1 (6 bases). The CDR3 is 17 residues long. Trimming left V 1 base short and J 3 bases short, with 13 bases between. Germline CDR1 and CDR2: SEHNR and FQNEAQ (reference sequence). The CDR3 here is CASSLETGSFGANVLTF. The CDR3 DNA reads TGTGCCAGCAGCTTAGAGACAGGCAGTTTTGGGGCCAACGTCCTGACTTTC.

The chain combines TRBV2 with TRBJ2-5, with 9 bases fitting TRBD2. Germline trimming cut 0 bases from V and 4 bases from J; bases unmatched to any gene: 9. Per the germline V gene, CDR1 is SNHLY and CDR2 is FYNNEI. The CDR3 sequence is 17 residues long. The CDR3 coding sequence is TGTGCCAGCAGTGAAGCGCTTAGGCGGGGGGGTAGAGAGACCCAGTACTTC. Encoded protein: CASSEALRRGGRETQYF.

This rearrangement joins TRBV28 to TRBJ2-3; D possibly corresponds to TRBD2 (7 bases). Germline values: CDR1 MDHEN, CDR2 SYDVKM. The CDR3 loop spans 14 amino acids. Trimming pared 3 bases from V and 2 bases from J, leaving 9 bases between. In DNA form, the CDR3 reads TGTGCCAGCAGTTTCGGGGGGCCCACAGATACGCAGTATTTT. Its protein is CASSFGGPTDTQYF.

This rearrangement joins TRBV5-1 to TRBJ1-6; no clear D gene. Germline loops: CDR1 SGHRS, CDR2 YFSETQ. This CDR3 comprises 16 residues. Trimming took off 0 bases at V and 8 bases at J, with 15 bases between the two ends. Here the CDR3 reads CASSLAGSARDSPLHF. CDR3 sequence (DNA): TGCGCCAGCAGCTTGGCCGGCAGCGCTCGTGATTCACCCCTCCACTTT. Variable domain in full (rest from reference TRBV5-1 and TRBJ1-6): KAGVTQTPRYLIKTRGQQVTLSCSPISGHRSVSWYQQTPGQGLQFLFEYFSETQRNKGNFPGRFSGRQFSNSRSEMNVSTLELGDSALYLCASSLAGSARDSPLHFGNGTRLTVT.